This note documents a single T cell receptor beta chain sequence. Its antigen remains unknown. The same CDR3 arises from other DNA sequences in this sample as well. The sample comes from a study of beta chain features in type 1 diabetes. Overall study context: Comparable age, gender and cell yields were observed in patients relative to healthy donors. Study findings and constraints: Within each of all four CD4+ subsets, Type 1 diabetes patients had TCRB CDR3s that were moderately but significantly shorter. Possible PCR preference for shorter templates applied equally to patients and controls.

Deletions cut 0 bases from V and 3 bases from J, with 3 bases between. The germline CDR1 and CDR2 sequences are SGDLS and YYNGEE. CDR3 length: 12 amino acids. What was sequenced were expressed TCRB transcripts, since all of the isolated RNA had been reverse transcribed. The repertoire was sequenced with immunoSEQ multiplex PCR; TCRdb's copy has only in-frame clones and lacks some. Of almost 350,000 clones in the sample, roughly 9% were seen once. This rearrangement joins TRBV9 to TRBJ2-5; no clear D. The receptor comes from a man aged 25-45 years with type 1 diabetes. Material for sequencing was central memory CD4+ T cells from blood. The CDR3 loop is CASSVGEETQYF. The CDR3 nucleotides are TGTGCCAGCAGCGTAGGTGAAGAGACCCAGTACTTC.